The present T cell receptor beta chain was sequenced within a study of blood T cell repertoires in COVID-19. Assay: immunoSEQ multiplex PCR; the TCRdb copy retains only in-frame clones and omits some. The sample yields nearly 200,000 clones, about 90% seen once. The receptor was isolated from a woman aged 70-85 years with acute or convalescent COVID-19. Sequenced input: peripheral blood.

CDR3 DNA: TGTGCCAGCAGTTACGGACAGGGTGAAGCTTTCTTT. It translates to CASSYGQGEAFF. The gene calls are TRBV6-5 and TRBJ1-1; TRBD1 agrees at 8 bases. There are 12 residues in the CDR3. J lost 7 bases, V lost 2 bases, and 0 bases had no gene match. Germline CDR1 is MNHEY and CDR2 is SVGAGI.